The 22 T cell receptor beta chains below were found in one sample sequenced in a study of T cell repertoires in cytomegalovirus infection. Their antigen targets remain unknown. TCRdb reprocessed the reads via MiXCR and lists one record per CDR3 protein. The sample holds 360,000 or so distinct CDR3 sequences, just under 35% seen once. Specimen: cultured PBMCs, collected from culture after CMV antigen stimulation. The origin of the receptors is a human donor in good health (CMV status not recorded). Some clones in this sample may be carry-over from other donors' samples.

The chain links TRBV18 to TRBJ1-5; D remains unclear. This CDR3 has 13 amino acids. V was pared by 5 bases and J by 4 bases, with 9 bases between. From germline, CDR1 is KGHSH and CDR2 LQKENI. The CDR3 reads CASSGLINQPQHF. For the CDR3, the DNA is TGTGCCAGCTCAGGACTGATAAATCAGCCCCAGCATTTT.

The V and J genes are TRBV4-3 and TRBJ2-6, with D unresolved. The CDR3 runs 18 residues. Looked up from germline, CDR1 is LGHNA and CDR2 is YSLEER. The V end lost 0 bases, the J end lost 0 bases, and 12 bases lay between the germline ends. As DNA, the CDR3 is TGCGCCAGCAGCCAAGATATGTTGGGCAACTCTGGGGCCAACGTCCTGACTTTC. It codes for CASSQDMLGNSGANVLTF.

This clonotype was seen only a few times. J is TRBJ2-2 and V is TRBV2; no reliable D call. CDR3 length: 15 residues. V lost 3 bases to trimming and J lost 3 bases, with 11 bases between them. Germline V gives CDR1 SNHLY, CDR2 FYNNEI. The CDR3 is CASSERQVDTGELFF. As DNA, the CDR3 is TGTGCCAGCAGTGAGCGGCAGGTTGACACCGGGGAGCTGTTTTTT.

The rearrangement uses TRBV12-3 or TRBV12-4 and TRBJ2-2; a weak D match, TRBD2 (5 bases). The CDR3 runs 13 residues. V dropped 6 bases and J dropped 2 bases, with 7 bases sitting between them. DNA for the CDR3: TGTGCCAGCAGCCGACTAAACACCGGGGAGCTGTTTTTT. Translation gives CASSRLNTGELFF.

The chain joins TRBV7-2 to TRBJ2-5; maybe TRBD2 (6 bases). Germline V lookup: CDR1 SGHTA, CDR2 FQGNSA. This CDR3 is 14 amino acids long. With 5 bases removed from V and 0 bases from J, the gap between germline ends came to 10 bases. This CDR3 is CASSPRDYQETQYF. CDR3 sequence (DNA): TGTGCCAGCAGCCCCCGGGACTACCAAGAGACCCAGTACTTC.

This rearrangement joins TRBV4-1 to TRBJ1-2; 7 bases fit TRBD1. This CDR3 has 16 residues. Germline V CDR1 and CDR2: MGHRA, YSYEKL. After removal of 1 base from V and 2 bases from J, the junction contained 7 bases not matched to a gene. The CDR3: CASSQALGTDNYGYTF. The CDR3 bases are TGCGCCAGCAGCCAAGCCCTAGGGACAGACAACTATGGCTACACCTTC.

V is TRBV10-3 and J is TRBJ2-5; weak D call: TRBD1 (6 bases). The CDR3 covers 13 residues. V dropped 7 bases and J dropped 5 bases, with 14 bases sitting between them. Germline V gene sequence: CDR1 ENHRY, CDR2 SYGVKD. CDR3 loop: CAITPTGGETQYF. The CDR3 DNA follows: TGTGCCATCACTCCGACAGGTGGGGAGACCCAGTACTTC.

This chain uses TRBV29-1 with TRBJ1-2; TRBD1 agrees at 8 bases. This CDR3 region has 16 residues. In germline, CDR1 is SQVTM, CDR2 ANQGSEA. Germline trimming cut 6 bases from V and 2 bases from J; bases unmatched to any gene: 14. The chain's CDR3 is CSVRRARGRENYGYTF. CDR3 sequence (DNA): TGCAGCGTAAGGAGAGCCAGGGGGCGAGAAAACTATGGCTACACCTTC.

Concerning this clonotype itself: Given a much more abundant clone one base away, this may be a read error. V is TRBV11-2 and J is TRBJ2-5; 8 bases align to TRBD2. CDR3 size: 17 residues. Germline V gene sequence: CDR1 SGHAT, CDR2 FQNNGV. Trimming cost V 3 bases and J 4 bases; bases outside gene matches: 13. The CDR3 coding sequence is TGTGCCAGCAGCTTTGGAGGACCAGCGGGAGAGGGAGAGACCCAGTACTTC. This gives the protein CASSFGGPAGEGETQYF.

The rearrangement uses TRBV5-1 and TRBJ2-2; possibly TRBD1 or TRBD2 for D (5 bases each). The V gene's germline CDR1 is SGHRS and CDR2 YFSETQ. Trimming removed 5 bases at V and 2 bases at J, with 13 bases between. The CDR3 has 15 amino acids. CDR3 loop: CASRTGTTNTGELFF. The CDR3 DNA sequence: TGCGCCAGCAGAACCGGGACGACTAACACCGGGGAGCTGTTTTTT.

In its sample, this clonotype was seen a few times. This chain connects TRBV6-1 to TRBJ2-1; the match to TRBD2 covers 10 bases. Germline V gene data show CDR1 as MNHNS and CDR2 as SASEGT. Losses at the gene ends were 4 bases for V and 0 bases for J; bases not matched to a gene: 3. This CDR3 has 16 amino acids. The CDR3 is CASSGWTSGSYNEQFF. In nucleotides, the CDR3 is TGTGCCAGCAGTGGATGGACTAGCGGCTCCTACAATGAGCAGTTCTTC.

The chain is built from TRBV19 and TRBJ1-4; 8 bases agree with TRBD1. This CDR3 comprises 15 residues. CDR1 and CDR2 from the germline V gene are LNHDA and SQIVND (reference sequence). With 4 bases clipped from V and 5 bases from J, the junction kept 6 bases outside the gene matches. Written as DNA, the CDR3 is TGTGCCAGTAGTAGCCAGGGGGCGCAGAATGAAAAACTGTTTTTT. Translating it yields CASSSQGAQNEKLFF.

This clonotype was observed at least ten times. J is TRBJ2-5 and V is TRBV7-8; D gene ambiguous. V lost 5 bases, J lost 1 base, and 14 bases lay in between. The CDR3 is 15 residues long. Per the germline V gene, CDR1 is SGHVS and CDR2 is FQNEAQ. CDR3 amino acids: CASSRSGNLQETQYF. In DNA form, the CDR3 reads TGTGCCAGCAGCCGATCGGGTAACCTCCAAGAGACCCAGTACTTC.

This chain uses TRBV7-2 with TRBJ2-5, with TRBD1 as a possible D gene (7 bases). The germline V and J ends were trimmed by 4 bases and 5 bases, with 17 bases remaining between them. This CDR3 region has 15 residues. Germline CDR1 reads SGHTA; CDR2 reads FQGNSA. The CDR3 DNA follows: TGTGCCAGCAGCTCCCAATCAGGGGGGAGGGAGACCCAGTACTTC. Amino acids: CASSSQSGGRETQYF.

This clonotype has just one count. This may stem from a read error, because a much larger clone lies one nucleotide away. The CDR3 nucleotides are TGTGTCAGCAGCGCCCGGGACTCAACGGGTGAGCAGTTCTTC. This sequence encodes CVSSARDSTGEQFF. The genes are TRBV11-1 and TRBJ2-1; tentative D call: TRBD2 (6 bases). Germline CDR1 reads SGHAT; CDR2 reads FQDESV (reference sequence). CDR3 length: 14 residues. Full variable domain (outside the CDR3, taken from reference TRBV11-1 and TRBJ2-1): EAEVAQSPRYKITEKSQAVAFWCDPISGHATLYWYRQILGQGPELLVQFQDESVVDDSQLPKDRFSAERLKGVDSTLKIQPAELGDSAMYLCVSSARDSTGEQFFGPGTRLTVL.

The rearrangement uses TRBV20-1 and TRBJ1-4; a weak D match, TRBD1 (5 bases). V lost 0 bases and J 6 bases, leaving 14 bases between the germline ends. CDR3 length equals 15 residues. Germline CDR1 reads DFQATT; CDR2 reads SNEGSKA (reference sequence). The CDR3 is CSARDYRGSYEKLFF. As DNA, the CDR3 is TGCAGTGCTAGAGATTATAGGGGATCTTATGAAAAACTGTTTTTT.

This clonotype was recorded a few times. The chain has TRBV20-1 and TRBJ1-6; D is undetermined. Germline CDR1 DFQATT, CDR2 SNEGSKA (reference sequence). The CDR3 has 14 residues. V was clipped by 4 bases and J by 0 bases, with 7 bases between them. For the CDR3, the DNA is TGCAGTGCTAAGCCCAACTCCTATAATTCACCCCTCCACTTT. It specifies CSAKPNSYNSPLHF.

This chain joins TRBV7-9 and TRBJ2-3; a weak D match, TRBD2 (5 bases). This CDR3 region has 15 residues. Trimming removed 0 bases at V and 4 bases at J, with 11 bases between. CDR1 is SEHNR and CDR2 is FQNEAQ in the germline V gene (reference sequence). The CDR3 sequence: CASSLAWNSADTQYF. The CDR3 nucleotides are TGTGCCAGCAGCTTAGCCTGGAATAGCGCAGATACGCAGTATTTT.

The CDR3 nucleotides read TGTGCCAGCAGTGGGATTGAAGGACCGGTGAACTACTACGAGCAGTACTTC. Translating it yields CASSGIEGPVNYYEQYF. The chain employs TRBV25-1 and TRBJ2-7, with D unresolved. The V and J ends lost 4 bases and 3 bases respectively, with 22 bases between them. Germline CDR1 and CDR2: MGHDK and SYGVNS. The CDR3 totals 17 residues.

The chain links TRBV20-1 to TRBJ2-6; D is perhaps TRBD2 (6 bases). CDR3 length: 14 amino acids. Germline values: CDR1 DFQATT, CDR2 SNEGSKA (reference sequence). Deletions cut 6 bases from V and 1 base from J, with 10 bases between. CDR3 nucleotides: TGCAGTGCAACCCTAGCGTCTGGGGCCAACGTCCTGACTTTC. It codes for CSATLASGANVLTF.

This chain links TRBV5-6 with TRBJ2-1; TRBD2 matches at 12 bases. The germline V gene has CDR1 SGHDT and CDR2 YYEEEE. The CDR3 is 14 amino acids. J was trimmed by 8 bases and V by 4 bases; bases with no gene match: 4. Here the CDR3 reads CASSLLAGGHEQFF. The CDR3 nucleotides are TGTGCCAGCAGCCTACTAGCGGGAGGTCATGAGCAGTTCTTC. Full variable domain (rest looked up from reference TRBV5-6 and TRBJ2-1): DAGVTQSPTHLIKTRGQQVTLRCSPKSGHDTVSWYQQALGQGPQFIFQYYEEEERQRGNFPDRFSGHQFPNYSSELNVNALLLGDSALYLCASSLLAGGHEQFFGPGTRLTVL.

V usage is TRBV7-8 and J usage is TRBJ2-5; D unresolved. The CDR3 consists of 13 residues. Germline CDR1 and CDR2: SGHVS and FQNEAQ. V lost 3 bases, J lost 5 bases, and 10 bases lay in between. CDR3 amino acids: CASSFGPPETQYF. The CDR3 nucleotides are TGTGCCAGCAGCTTTGGGCCCCCGGAGACCCAGTACTTC.